The clone carrying this TCR beta chain was picked up one time. Its antigen is not identified. The data belong to a study of cytomegalovirus exposure and HLA in healthy donors. Study-wide results and limits: A later analysis linked 15,000 to 20,000 TCR beta sequences to HLA alleles at 0.05 false discovery rate. An analysis done earlier found most TCR beta V segments productive about 87% or about 30% of the time.

PCR employed 60 Vbeta and 13 Jbeta primers. The data were produced by immunoSEQ multiplex PCR, yet TCRdb's version contains in-frame clones alone and is incomplete. The sample shows 160,000 or so clones, 82% of them seen only once. V lost 0 bases to trimming and J lost 5 bases; unmatched junction nucleotides: 8. Germline CDR1 and CDR2: SGHRS and YFSETQ. The CDR3 has 15 amino acids. The chain couples TRBV5-1 to TRBJ2-7; TRBD1 agrees at 7 bases. The source is a woman between 45 and 60 years old in good health and CMV-seropositive. Sequencing was performed on PBMCs. The CDR3 region has the DNA TGCGCCAGCAGCTTGGGTGACAGGGCTCCCGACGAGCAGTACTTC. Protein: CASSLGDRAPDEQYF.